A single sample is the source of the 24 T cell receptor beta chains below, sequenced in a study of shared clonotypes between healthy human individuals. The method was immunoSEQ multiplex PCR; TCRdb's version includes in-frame clones alone and lacks a portion of them. The data show about 2.3 million clones, with about 90% seen just once and about 0.36% held by the top ten. The specimen sequenced was naive CD4+ T cells from PBMCs. Specified subset: CD45RA+ positively selected. These receptors all stem from a man aged 18 to 35 in good health. Some clones in this sample may be carry-over from other donors' samples.

This chain uses TRBV18 with TRBJ1-4; possibly TRBD1 for D (6 bases). Trimming pared 1 base from V and 8 bases from J, leaving 11 bases between. Germline loops: CDR1 KGHSH, CDR2 LQKENI. The CDR3 is made up of 14 amino acids. CDR3 in DNA: TGTGCCAGCTCACCACTAGGGGGATACGAAAAACTGTTTTTT. Its protein is CASSPLGGYEKLFF.

The V call is TRBV7-2, the J call TRBJ2-1, with 9 bases identical to TRBD2. V was clipped by 3 bases and J by 0 bases; unmatched bases: 9. CDR3 length equals 18 residues. Germline V CDR1 and CDR2: SGHTA, FQGNSA. The CDR3 nucleotides read TGTGCCAGCAGCTTGGACCCTAGCGGGGTGAGCTCCTACAATGAGCAGTTCTTC. It codes for CASSLDPSGVSSYNEQFF.

This clone appeared a single time. The chain employs TRBV9 and TRBJ1-2; D call uncertain. The germline gives CDR1 SGDLS, CDR2 YYNGEE. The V gene lost 0 bases and the J gene lost 1 base, with 7 bases spanning the gap. The CDR3 extends over 14 amino acids. The CDR3 protein is CASSVDESNYGYTF. The CDR3 DNA is TGTGCCAGCAGCGTAGACGAGAGTAACTATGGCTACACCTTC.

The chain couples TRBV2 to TRBJ2-4; TRBD1 matches at 7 bases. This CDR3 contains 14 residues. The ends lost 5 bases at V and 7 bases at J; junction bases unmatched: 8. CDR1 and CDR2 from the germline V gene are SNHLY and FYNNEI. The CDR3 DNA reads as TGTGCCAGCAGTAGCGACAGGGTGGTGAACATTCAGTACTTC. As protein: CASSSDRVVNIQYF.

The rearrangement links TRBV19 to TRBJ1-2, with 7 bases fitting TRBD1. The junction had 11 bases not matched to a gene; V was cut back by 6 bases and J by 4 bases. CDR3 length: 15 amino acids. Germline V CDR1 and CDR2: LNHDA, SQIVND (reference sequence). In nucleotides, the CDR3 is TGTGCCAGTAGAAAAAGCGGACAGGACCCCTATGGCTACACCTTC. Protein sequence: CASRKSGQDPYGYTF.

The chain uses TRBV7-2 and TRBJ2-6; D is undetermined. This CDR3 spans 15 amino acids. Germline assignment: CDR1 SGHTA and CDR2 FQGNSA. V shed 5 bases and J shed 0 bases, with 8 bases lying between them. The CDR3 sequence is CASSPTNSGANVLTF. CDR3 coding DNA: TGTGCCAGCAGCCCAACGAACTCTGGGGCCAACGTCCTGACTTTC. Drawing the rest from reference TRBV7-2 and TRBJ2-6, the complete variable domain is GAGVSQSPSNKVTEKGKDVELRCDPISGHTALYWYRQSLGQGLEFLIYFQGNSAPDKSGLPSDRFSAERTGGSVSTLTIQRTQQEDSAVYLCASSPTNSGANVLTFGAGSRLTVL.

The chain has TRBV6-5 and TRBJ2-3; D is possibly TRBD1 or TRBD2 (6 bases each). V gave up 0 bases and J gave up 1 base, with 8 bases separating them. The CDR3 loop spans 15 amino acids. Per germline, CDR1 MNHEY and CDR2 SVGAGI. The CDR3 nucleotides read TGTGCCAGCAGTTACTCGGGGGGCGGCACAGATACGCAGTATTTT. As protein: CASSYSGGGTDTQYF.

A few counts support this clone. Other DNA sequences of this sample code for an identical CDR3. This rearrangement joins TRBV5-1 to TRBJ1-1; D is undetermined. This CDR3 has 13 amino acids. V was shortened by 4 bases and J by 0 bases, with 7 bases between the two germline ends. Germline-derived CDR1 and CDR2 are SGHRS and YFSETQ. CDR3 sequence: CASSRGMNTEAFF. CDR3 nucleotide sequence: TGCGCCAGCAGCCGAGGGATGAACACTGAAGCTTTCTTT.

The rearrangement uses TRBV29-1 and TRBJ2-7; 11 bases map to TRBD2. CDR3 length: 15 residues. V lost 3 bases, J lost 5 bases, and 9 bases stayed unmatched. Looked up from germline, CDR1 is SQVTM and CDR2 is ANQGSEA. CDR3 sequence reads: CSVEEGTSGLHEQYF. As DNA, the CDR3 is TGCAGCGTTGAGGAAGGGACTAGCGGCCTTCACGAGCAGTACTTC.

The CDR3 sequence: CASSLAPESNYGYTF. In DNA, the CDR3 is TGCGCCAGCAGCTTGGCGCCAGAAAGTAACTATGGCTACACCTTC. The chain recombines TRBV5-1 with TRBJ1-2; D is undetermined. The CDR3 sequence is 15 residues long. V dropped 0 bases and J dropped 1 base, with 10 bases sitting between them. Germline lookup yields CDR1 SGHRS and CDR2 YFSETQ.

The count of this clone is one. The chain carries TRBV7-9 and TRBJ1-2, with 9 bases that match TRBD1. Germline trimming cut 1 base from V and 4 bases from J; bases unmatched to any gene: 10. CDR3 size: 17 residues. Germline V lookup: CDR1 SEHNR, CDR2 FQNEAQ (reference sequence). CDR3 sequence reads: CASSLEFADRGFYGYTF. The CDR3 nucleotides read TGTGCCAGCAGCTTAGAATTTGCGGACAGGGGCTTCTATGGCTACACCTTC.

This chain uses TRBV18 with TRBJ1-5, with 7 nucleotides matching TRBD1. The V gene's germline CDR1 is KGHSH and CDR2 LQKENI. The CDR3 spans 14 residues. The J segment lost 6 bases and the V segment lost 6 bases, leaving 8 bases of the junction unmatched. The CDR3 sequence is CASSPTGAGQPQHF. In DNA, the CDR3 is TGTGCCAGCTCCCCTACAGGGGCAGGTCAGCCCCAGCATTTT.

The J gene is TRBJ1-2, the V gene TRBV2; weak D call: TRBD1 (5 bases). Germline-derived CDR1 and CDR2 are SNHLY and FYNNEI. V was trimmed by 5 bases and J by 4 bases, leaving 17 bases between them. This CDR3 has 15 amino acids. CDR3 residues: CASSTGEGVGYGYTF. DNA of the CDR3: TGTGCCAGCAGTACGGGGGAAGGGGTCGGCTATGGCTACACCTTC.

The gene calls are TRBV18 and TRBJ1-1; D is possibly TRBD1 (6 bases). CDR3 length equals 14 residues. Per the germline V gene, CDR1 is KGHSH and CDR2 is LQKENI. The ends were cut back, 2 bases at V and 11 bases at J, with 18 bases in the middle. In DNA form, the CDR3 reads TGTGCCAGCTCACCAGGGTCAGGGGCGGTTTGGGCTTTCTTT. It specifies CASSPGSGAVWAFF.

The rearrangement uses TRBV7-2 and TRBJ2-3; D uncertain. V lost 0 bases to trimming and J lost 2 bases, with 6 bases between them. Germline-derived CDR1 and CDR2 are SGHTA and FQGNSA. The CDR3 loop spans 14 amino acids. The CDR3 DNA sequence: TGTGCCAGCAGCTTAGCTAGCCACACAGATACGCAGTATTTT. This sequence encodes CASSLASHTDTQYF.

As for this clone: Other DNA variants within this sample encode the same CDR3. CDR3 bases: TGTGCCAGCAGCTCTAGTAAAGATACGCAGTATTTT. This codes for CASSSSKDTQYF. This chain links TRBV11-3 with TRBJ2-3; no clear D. Trimming removed 4 bases from V and 5 bases from J, with 7 bases in between. In germline, CDR1 is SGHNT, CDR2 YENEEA. The CDR3 length is 12 residues. Based on the CDR3 plus reference TRBV11-3 and TRBJ2-3, the full variable domain is EAGVVQSPRYKIIEKKQPVAFWCNPISGHNTLYWYLQNLGQGPELLIRYENEEAVDDSQLPKDRFSAERLKGVDSTLKIQPAELGDSAVYLCASSSSKDTQYFGPGTRLTVL.

This rearrangement joins TRBV2 to TRBJ2-7; 8 bases fit TRBD1. This CDR3 comprises 14 residues. Losses at the gene ends were 6 bases for V and 6 bases for J; bases not matched to a gene: 10. Germline V gives CDR1 SNHLY, CDR2 FYNNEI. DNA for the CDR3: TGTGCCAGCAGGGACAGGGTCTCTCTAAGCGAGCAGTACTTC. The encoded protein is CASRDRVSLSEQYF.

The gene calls are TRBV7-9 and TRBJ2-1, with TRBD2 identical over 7 bases. Trimming removed 4 bases from V and 10 bases from J; junction bases left unmatched: 13. The germline V gene has CDR1 SEHNR and CDR2 FQNEAQ (reference sequence). The CDR3 extends over 15 amino acids. CDR3 in amino acids: CASSSRLAQRGEQFF. Written as DNA, the CDR3 is TGTGCCAGCAGCTCCCGACTAGCCCAACGGGGGGAGCAGTTCTTC. Full variable domain (missing parts from reference TRBV7-9 and TRBJ2-1): DTGVSQNPRHKITKRGQNVTFRCDPISEHNRLYWYRQTLGQGPEFLTYFQNEAQLEKSRLLSDRFSAERPKGSFSTLEIQRTEQGDSAMYLCASSSRLAQRGEQFFGPGTRLTVL.

The CDR3 protein is CASSPRGVTTDTQYF. CDR3 nucleotide sequence: TGTGCCAGCAGTCCACGAGGGGTCACCACAGATACGCAGTATTTT. The chain recombines TRBV6-5 with TRBJ2-3; D could derive from TRBD1 or TRBD2 (5 bases each). This CDR3 is 15 amino acids long. CDR1 is MNHEY and CDR2 is SVGAGI in the germline V gene. V was shortened by 5 bases and J by 2 bases, with 14 bases between the two germline ends.

This chain uses TRBV27 with TRBJ1-4; D is unresolved. The CDR3 length is 13 residues. The germline V and J ends were trimmed by 10 bases and 7 bases, with 16 bases remaining between them. CDR1 MNHEY and CDR2 SMNVEV come from the germline V gene (reference sequence). CDR3 sequence: CATSWRGGEKLFF. The CDR3 DNA follows: TGTGCCACATCTTGGCGGGGAGGTGAAAAACTGTTTTTT.

The genes are TRBV5-1 and TRBJ2-6; tentatively, D is TRBD1 (6 bases). CDR1 and CDR2 from the germline V gene are SGHRS and YFSETQ. The CDR3 is made up of 16 amino acids. V dropped 2 bases and J dropped 4 bases, with 13 bases sitting between them. CDR3 nucleotides: TGCGCCAGCAGCTTAACCCAGGGGTCCGGGGCCAACGTCCTGACTTTC. Translation gives CASSLTQGSGANVLTF.

The J gene is TRBJ1-1, the V gene TRBV5-1; D may be TRBD1 (5 bases). The V gene's germline CDR1 is SGHRS and CDR2 YFSETQ. This CDR3 region has 15 residues. V lost 4 bases, J lost 3 bases, and 16 bases lay in between. CDR3 nucleotides: TGCGCCAGCAGCCCCACAAGGGGCGGGCACACTGAAGCTTTCTTT. This translates into CASSPTRGGHTEAFF.

V and J are TRBV27 and TRBJ2-7; the D call may be TRBD1 or TRBD2 (5 bases each). The CDR3 loop spans 14 amino acids. Deletions cut 5 bases from V and 3 bases from J, with 14 bases between. CDR1 is MNHEY and CDR2 is SMNVEV in the germline V gene (reference sequence). The CDR3 protein is CASSTPGPFYEQYF. CDR3 DNA: TGTGCCAGCAGTACTCCGGGACCCTTCTACGAGCAGTACTTC.

A word on this clone: Other DNA sequences in the same sample also yield this CDR3. This rearrangement joins TRBV4-3 to TRBJ1-5; D gene ambiguous. Germline values: CDR1 LGHNA, CDR2 YSLEER. The CDR3 is made up of 13 amino acids. V shed 2 bases and J shed 6 bases, with 8 bases lying between them. CDR3 in DNA: TGCGCCAGCAGCCAATCAGGTGGTCAGCCCCAGCATTTT. It encodes CASSQSGGQPQHF.